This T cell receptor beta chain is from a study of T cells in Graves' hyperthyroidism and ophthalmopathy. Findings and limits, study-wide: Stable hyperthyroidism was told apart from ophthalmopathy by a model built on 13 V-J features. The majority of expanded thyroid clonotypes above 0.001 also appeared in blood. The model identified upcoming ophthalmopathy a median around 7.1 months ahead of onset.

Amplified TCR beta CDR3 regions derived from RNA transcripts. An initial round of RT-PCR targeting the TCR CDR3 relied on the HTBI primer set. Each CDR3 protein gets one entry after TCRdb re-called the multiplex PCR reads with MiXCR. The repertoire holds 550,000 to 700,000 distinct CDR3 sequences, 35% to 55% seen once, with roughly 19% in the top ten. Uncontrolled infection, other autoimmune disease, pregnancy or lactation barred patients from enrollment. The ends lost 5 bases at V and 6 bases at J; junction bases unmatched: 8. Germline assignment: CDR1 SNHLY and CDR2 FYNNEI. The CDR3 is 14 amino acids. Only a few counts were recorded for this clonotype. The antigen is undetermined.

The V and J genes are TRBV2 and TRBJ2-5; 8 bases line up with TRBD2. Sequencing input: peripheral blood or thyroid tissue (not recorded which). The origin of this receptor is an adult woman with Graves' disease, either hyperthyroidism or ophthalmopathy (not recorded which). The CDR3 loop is CASSYGLAPKTQYF. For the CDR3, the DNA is TGTGCCAGCAGTTACGGACTAGCACCGAAGACCCAGTACTTC.